These 24 T cell receptor beta chains were all obtained from the same sample, sequenced in a study of OX40 agonist ivuxolimab in advanced cancers. Generated by immunoSEQ multiplex PCR, the TCRdb table keeps only in-frame clones and is missing some. The sample shows roughly 13,000 clones, around 74% of them seen only once. The specimen comprised CD4+ or CD8+ T cells sorted from blood, sampled in a trial of the OX40 agonist ivuxolimab. The receptors derive from an adult with an advanced solid tumor such as melanoma, head and neck, liver or kidney cancer.

The gene calls are TRBV27 and TRBJ2-1; D possibly corresponds to TRBD1 (7 bases). The ends were cut back, 6 bases at V and 10 bases at J, with 13 bases in the middle. Per the germline V gene, CDR1 is MNHEY and CDR2 is SMNVEV (reference sequence). CDR3 length equals 12 residues. The CDR3 DNA follows: TGTGCCAGCAGCCACAGGGGAGGAGAGCAGTTCTTC. Encoded protein: CASSHRGGEQFF.

This chain connects TRBV5-1 to TRBJ2-1; 9 bases map to TRBD2. The junction had 11 bases not matched to a gene; V was cut back by 4 bases and J by 9 bases. The CDR3 covers 15 residues. CDR1 is SGHRS and CDR2 is YFSETQ in the germline V gene. The CDR3 coding sequence is TGCGCCAGCAGCCCCCTACCTAGCGGGACTGGTGAGCAGTTCTTC. Its protein is CASSPLPSGTGEQFF.

This rearrangement joins TRBV7-6 to TRBJ2-1, with unresolved D. V shed 5 bases and J shed 5 bases, with 7 bases lying between them. Germline V CDR1 and CDR2: SGHVS, FNYEAQ. The CDR3 loop spans 12 amino acids. This CDR3 reads CASSLLDNEQFF. The CDR3 bases are TGTGCCAGCAGCCTCCTCGACAATGAGCAGTTCTTC.

This clone was counted only a few times. The gene calls are TRBV13 and TRBJ2-7; 10 nucleotides agree with TRBD2. The germline V gene has CDR1 PRHDT and CDR2 FYEKMQ (reference sequence). This CDR3 has 14 amino acids. Trimming cost V 5 bases and J 3 bases; bases outside gene matches: 4. CDR3 loop: CASSHRTSGYEQYF. The CDR3 DNA is TGTGCCAGCAGCCACAGGACTAGCGGCTACGAGCAGTACTTC.

V and J are TRBV5-6 and TRBJ2-2; a weak D match, TRBD1 (5 bases). CDR3 length: 11 amino acids. V was cut by 5 bases and J by 6 bases, with 5 bases left in between. Per germline, CDR1 SGHDT and CDR2 YYEEEE. The CDR3 DNA sequence: TGTGCCAGCAGGGGGCCCGGGGAGCTGTTTTTT. It specifies CASRGPGELFF.

The chain recombines TRBV5-4 with TRBJ2-7; D is ambiguous. V lost 2 bases and J 4 bases, leaving 4 bases between the germline ends. The CDR3 contains 11 residues. The germline V gene has CDR1 SGHNT and CDR2 YYREEE (reference sequence). CDR3 nucleotide sequence: TGTGCCAGCAGCTTTGGGTACGAGCAGTACTTC. Translation: CASSFGYEQYF.

The chain has TRBV6-1 and TRBJ2-1; D is unresolved. The CDR3 extends over 12 amino acids. The V end was cut by 5 bases, the J end by 9 bases, with 11 bases between. Per the germline V gene, CDR1 is MNHNS and CDR2 is SASEGT. CDR3 sequence (DNA): TGTGCCAGCAGTCTGATTTGGGGTGAGCAGTTCTTC. Its translation: CASSLIWGEQFF.

The chain joins TRBV7-8 to TRBJ2-1; D is ambiguous. From germline, CDR1 is SGHVS and CDR2 FQNEAQ. V lost 1 base and J 8 bases, leaving 6 bases between the germline ends. There are 12 residues in the CDR3. CDR3 in amino acids: CASSLVIHEQFF. CDR3 bases: TGTGCCAGCAGCTTAGTGATCCATGAGCAGTTCTTC.

The chain has TRBV6-1 and TRBJ2-7; TRBD1 might be the D (6 bases). Germline loops: CDR1 MNHNS, CDR2 SASEGT. The V gene lost 6 bases and the J gene lost 7 bases, with 16 bases spanning the gap. The CDR3 extends over 13 amino acids. The CDR3 coding sequence is TGTGCCAGCAGCGTTACAGGGTTAGGAGAGCAGTACTTC. Translated: CASSVTGLGEQYF.

The V and J genes are TRBV5-4 and TRBJ2-1; D is perhaps TRBD2 (6 bases). V lost 4 bases and J 8 bases, leaving 10 bases between the germline ends. The CDR3 is 12 amino acids. Germline CDR1 reads SGHNT; CDR2 reads YYREEE (reference sequence). The CDR3 DNA sequence: TGTGCCAGCAGCAGTAGCGGCGATGAGCAGTTCTTC. This gives the protein CASSSSGDEQFF.

CDR3 bases: TGTGCCAGCAGGAAAAATGGGGCGGCCACCCAGTACTTC. Translation gives CASRKNGAATQYF. The chain carries TRBV28 and TRBJ2-5; tentative D call: TRBD1 (5 bases). There are 13 residues in the CDR3. Per the germline V gene, CDR1 is MDHEN and CDR2 is SYDVKM. Trimming pared 6 bases from V and 8 bases from J, leaving 16 bases between.

The rearrangement uses TRBV5-6 and TRBJ2-7, with D possibly being TRBD2 (6 bases). Germline lookup yields CDR1 SGHDT and CDR2 YYEEEE. This CDR3 is built from 14 residues. Trimming took off 0 bases at V and 3 bases at J, with 10 bases between the two ends. The CDR3 spells CASSLGGDFYEQYF. The DNA of the CDR3 is TGTGCCAGCAGCTTGGGCGGGGATTTCTACGAGCAGTACTTC. The variable domain in full, completed from reference TRBV5-6 and TRBJ2-7, reads DAGVTQSPTHLIKTRGQQVTLRCSPKSGHDTVSWYQQALGQGPQFIFQYYEEEERQRGNFPDRFSGHQFPNYSSELNVNALLLGDSALYLCASSLGGDFYEQYFGPGTRLTVT.

The chain has TRBV6-5 and TRBJ2-5; 8 bases line up with TRBD1. V shed 0 bases and J 5 bases; nucleotides not matched to a gene: 8. From germline, CDR1 is MNHEY and CDR2 SVGAGI. The CDR3 loop spans 16 amino acids. Here the CDR3 DNA reads TGTGCCAGCAGTTACTCTCCAGCAGGGGGCGAGGAGACCCAGTACTTC. Its translation: CASSYSPAGGEETQYF.

This chain links TRBV7-9 with TRBJ2-7; possibly TRBD2 for D (5 bases). The CDR3 sequence is 16 residues long. The V end lost 5 bases, the J end lost 2 bases, and 19 bases lay between the germline ends. Germline CDR1 SEHNR, CDR2 FQNEAQ (reference sequence). The CDR3 loop is CASSPEVGRLAYEQYF. CDR3 DNA: TGTGCCAGCAGCCCGGAGGTTGGGCGCCTGGCCTACGAGCAGTACTTC.

V and J are TRBV5-6 and TRBJ1-5; D is unclear. CDR1 is SGHDT and CDR2 is YYEEEE in the germline V gene. Trimming took 2 bases from V and 0 from J, leaving 9 bases between them. The CDR3 spans 15 residues. CDR3 region: CASSLGPDSNQPQHF. CDR3 sequence (DNA): TGTGCCAGCAGCTTAGGACCGGATAGCAATCAGCCCCAGCATTTT.

The J gene is TRBJ1-1, the V gene TRBV9; D gene ambiguous. The length of the CDR3 is 12 residues. With 4 bases removed from V and 7 bases from J, the gap between germline ends came to 11 bases. Per germline, CDR1 SGDLS and CDR2 YYNGEE. For the CDR3, the DNA is TGTGCCAGCAGCCCTTGGGCCCATGAAGCTTTCTTT. Amino acid sequence: CASSPWAHEAFF.

The chain is built from TRBV27 and TRBJ2-2; 8 bases line up with TRBD1. After removal of 5 bases from V and 3 bases from J, the junction contained 8 bases not matched to a gene. This CDR3 is built from 16 residues. Germline CDR1 MNHEY, CDR2 SMNVEV (reference sequence). The CDR3 loop reads CASSHEGQGYTGELFF. CDR3 coding DNA: TGTGCCAGCAGTCACGAAGGACAGGGTTACACCGGGGAGCTGTTTTTT.

This clone was seen more than once but under ten times. The rearrangement uses TRBV7-9 and TRBJ1-1; tentative D call: TRBD1 (5 bases). The CDR3 length is 12 residues. Trimming removed 4 bases from V and 6 bases from J, with 9 bases in between. The germline V gene has CDR1 SEHNR and CDR2 FQNEAQ (reference sequence). As DNA, the CDR3 is TGTGCCAGCAGCTGGGGGGGAGCTGAAGCTTTCTTT. It yields the protein CASSWGGAEAFF. The full variable domain, with the rest looked up from reference TRBV7-9 and TRBJ1-1, is DTGVSQNPRHKITKRGQNVTFRCDPISEHNRLYWYRQTLGQGPEFLTYFQNEAQLEKSRLLSDRFSAERPKGSFSTLEIQRTEQGDSAMYLCASSWGGAEAFFGQGTRLTVV.

About this clone: Other DNA sequences in this sample translate to the same CDR3. The chain recombines TRBV12-5 with TRBJ2-1; 12 positions match TRBD2. V was clipped by 4 bases and J by 6 bases; unmatched bases: 4. The length of the CDR3 is 15 residues. In germline, CDR1 is LGHNT, CDR2 FRNRAP. The CDR3 DNA reads as TGTGCTAGTGGTTCGGGACTAGCGGGCCTCAATGAGCAGTTCTTC. This gives the protein CASGSGLAGLNEQFF.

This clone was seen a few times. This chain links TRBV25-1 with TRBJ2-1, with D hard to call. The CDR3 sequence is 12 residues long. Germline V gene sequence: CDR1 MGHDK, CDR2 SYGVNS. The V end lost 0 bases, the J end lost 8 bases, and 5 bases lay between the germline ends. The CDR3 DNA sequence: TGTGCCAGCAGTGAATACTGGGATGAGCAGTTCTTC. Translation: CASSEYWDEQFF.

This clone showed up just once. The chain combines TRBV30 with TRBJ1-3; no firm D call. This CDR3 has 14 residues. Trimming took 4 bases from V and 3 from J, leaving 13 bases between them. CDR1 is GTSNPN, CDR2 SVGIG, per germline (reference sequence). CDR3 loop: CAWNKQHGGNTIYF. The CDR3 DNA is TGTGCCTGGAACAAACAGCACGGTGGAAACACCATATATTTT. The variable domain in full, with the rest retrieved from reference TRBV30 and TRBJ1-3, is SQTIHQWPATLVQPVGSPLSLECTVEGTSNPNLYWYRQAAGRGLQLLFYSVGIGQISSEVPQNLSASRPQDRQFILSSKKLLLSDSGFYLCAWNKQHGGNTIYFGEGSWLTVV.

J is TRBJ1-5 and V is TRBV4-2; TRBD1 matches 7 bases. This CDR3 is 15 amino acids long. V was clipped by 4 bases and J by 6 bases; unmatched bases: 9. Germline loops: CDR1 LGHNA, CDR2 YNFKEQ. CDR3 nucleotide sequence: TGTGCCAGCAGCCCATGGACAGGCCAATCTCAGCCCCAGCATTTT. Protein sequence: CASSPWTGQSQPQHF.

This clone showed up just a few times. The chain links TRBV18 to TRBJ2-5, with 7 bases identical to TRBD1. Trimming cost V 3 bases and J 5 bases; bases outside gene matches: 3. The germline V gene has CDR1 KGHSH and CDR2 LQKENI. This CDR3 spans 13 amino acids. In nucleotides, the CDR3 is TGTGCCAGCTCACCGACAGGGCTGGAGACCCAGTACTTC. Translating it yields CASSPTGLETQYF.

DNA of the CDR3: TGTGCCAGCAGTGGGAGGGGAGGGACACAGGGGACTGAAGCTTTCTTT. It yields the protein CASSGRGGTQGTEAFF. The V call is TRBV6-1, the J call TRBJ1-1; the match to TRBD1 covers 7 bases. With V trimmed by 4 bases and J by 5 bases, 13 bases remained unmatched. The CDR3 contains 16 residues. The germline gives CDR1 MNHNS, CDR2 SASEGT.